Shown below are 20 T cell receptor beta chains from a single sample sequenced in a study of cytomegalovirus exposure and HLA in healthy donors. Both 60 Vbeta primers and 13 Jbeta primers went into the PCR. The assay was immunoSEQ multiplex PCR, and TCRdb's table has in-frame clones only and misses some. Altogether approximately 220,000 clones are present, less than 85% being singletons, with the ten largest covering roughly 0.62%. Sequencing was carried out using PBMCs. The source is a man younger than 30 in good health and CMV-seronegative.

This clone came up once. The V call is TRBV4-1, the J call TRBJ1-2; weak D call: TRBD1 (5 bases). Germline V gene data show CDR1 as MGHRA and CDR2 as YSYEKL. The V end lost 0 bases, the J end lost 2 bases, and 10 bases lay between the germline ends. The CDR3 consists of 15 residues. The DNA for the CDR3 is TGCGCCAGCAGCCAAGAGGTGGGGGGGAACTATGGCTACACCTTC. Protein product: CASSQEVGGNYGYTF.

Only one count was recorded for this clone. This chain uses TRBV9 with TRBJ2-3; 10 bases agree with TRBD2. Germline trimming cut 0 bases from V and 3 bases from J; bases unmatched to any gene: 10. This CDR3 spans 18 amino acids. CDR1 and CDR2 from the germline V gene are SGDLS and YYNGEE. The CDR3 is CASSVEGLATMRTDTQYF. The CDR3 coding sequence is TGTGCCAGCAGCGTAGAGGGACTAGCGACTATGAGGACAGATACGCAGTATTTT.

This clone was picked up a small number of times. The chain is built from TRBV5-1 and TRBJ1-1; D remains ambiguous. Looked up from germline, CDR1 is SGHRS and CDR2 is YFSETQ. The CDR3 contains 15 residues. V lost 4 bases and J 4 bases, leaving 17 bases between the germline ends. The CDR3 DNA sequence: TGCGCCAGCAGCCCCAGCCCGGTGAGCGGCACTGAAGCTTTCTTT. This codes for CASSPSPVSGTEAFF.

The chain carries TRBV18 and TRBJ2-3; 9 bases line up with TRBD2. Germline CDR1 and CDR2: KGHSH and LQKENI. The CDR3 has 16 amino acids. With V trimmed by 2 bases and J by 0 bases, 3 bases remained unmatched. The CDR3 sequence is CASSPKTSGSTDTQYF. In DNA form, the CDR3 reads TGTGCCAGCTCACCAAAAACTAGCGGGAGCACAGATACGCAGTATTTT.

V is TRBV7-8 and J is TRBJ2-3, with no clear D. The CDR3 runs 12 residues. V lost 4 bases and J lost 2, with 4 bases in between. Germline lookup yields CDR1 SGHVS and CDR2 FQNEAQ. The CDR3 coding sequence is TGTGCCAGCAGCTCAAACACAGATACGCAGTATTTT. This translates into CASSSNTDTQYF.

The V call is TRBV5-1, the J call TRBJ2-3; 8 positions agree with TRBD2. The germline V gene has CDR1 SGHRS and CDR2 YFSETQ. V lost 4 bases to trimming and J lost 3 bases; unmatched junction nucleotides: 10. The CDR3 has 16 amino acids. The chain's CDR3 is CASSQEVAGSTDTQYF. In nucleotides, the CDR3 is TGCGCCAGCAGCCAGGAGGTAGCGGGATCAACAGATACGCAGTATTTT.

The chain uses TRBV19 and TRBJ1-1, with D maybe TRBD1 (6 bases). Germline CDR1 LNHDA, CDR2 SQIVND (reference sequence). Trimming removed 10 bases from V and 0 bases from J, with 12 bases in between. The CDR3 runs 13 residues. The CDR3 bases are TGTGCCACGGGGCAGGGGCTGAACACTGAAGCTTTCTTT. The encoded protein is CATGQGLNTEAFF.

This clone turned up a few times. The chain employs TRBV2 and TRBJ2-7; D unclear. Germline-derived CDR1 and CDR2 are SNHLY and FYNNEI. Trimming took off 4 bases at V and 0 bases at J, with 13 bases between the two ends. This CDR3 contains 15 residues. The CDR3 loop reads CASSVPAPPSYEQYF. The CDR3, as DNA: TGTGCCAGCAGTGTGCCAGCGCCACCCTCCTACGAGCAGTACTTC.

This sequence joins TRBV29-1 and TRBJ2-3; TRBD2 agrees at 7 bases. Germline trimming cut 5 bases from V and 1 base from J; bases unmatched to any gene: 6. The CDR3 length is 14 residues. CDR1 is SQVTM and CDR2 is ANQGSEA in the germline V gene. The CDR3 sequence: CSVKGGFGTDTQYF. The DNA of the CDR3 is TGCAGCGTTAAGGGAGGGTTCGGCACAGATACGCAGTATTTT.

This clone turned up a few times. The rearrangement uses TRBV28 and TRBJ2-3; 11 nucleotides align to TRBD2. The CDR3 loop spans 18 amino acids. V shed 2 bases and J 0 bases; nucleotides not matched to a gene: 7. CDR1 and CDR2 (germline): MDHEN, SYDVKM. The CDR3 sequence: CASSLGLAGGSSTDTQYF. CDR3 DNA: TGTGCCAGCAGTTTAGGGCTAGCGGGAGGTTCTAGCACAGATACGCAGTATTTT.

The chain combines TRBV7-8 with TRBJ2-7, with 15 bases matching TRBD2. The ends lost 4 bases at V and 2 bases at J; junction bases unmatched: 9. Germline CDR1 reads SGHVS; CDR2 reads FQNEAQ. CDR3 size: 18 residues. This CDR3 is CASSSRTSGRAMPYEQYF. The DNA of the CDR3 is TGTGCCAGCAGCTCAAGGACTAGCGGGAGGGCCATGCCCTACGAGCAGTACTTC. Looking up the rest from reference TRBV7-8 and TRBJ2-7 gives the full variable domain: GAGVSQSPRYKVAKRGQDVALRCDPISGHVSLFWYQQALGQGPEFLTYFQNEAQLDKSGLPSDRFFAERPEGSVSTLKIQRTQQEDSAVYLCASSSRTSGRAMPYEQYFGPGTRLTVT.

The DNA of the CDR3 is TGTGCCAGCTCGGGCCTGAGGAACACCGGGGAGCTGTTTTTT. It specifies CASSGLRNTGELFF. This chain connects TRBV18 to TRBJ2-2; D not resolved. V dropped 6 bases and J dropped 1 base, with 9 bases sitting between them. CDR3 size: 14 residues. CDR1 is KGHSH, CDR2 LQKENI, per germline.

The rearrangement links TRBV5-5 to TRBJ1-4, with 10 nucleotides matching TRBD1. The CDR3 loop spans 16 amino acids. Germline assignment: CDR1 SGHKS and CDR2 YYEKEE (reference sequence). Trimming removed 1 base from V and 5 bases from J; junction bases left unmatched: 5. For the CDR3, the DNA is TGTGCCAGCAGCTTGTTACCGGGACAGGGGAATGAAAAACTGTTTTTT. Translating gives CASSLLPGQGNEKLFF.

V gene TRBV7-9 combines with J gene TRBJ1-1, with D possibly matching TRBD1 (6 bases). In germline, CDR1 is SEHNR, CDR2 FQNEAQ (reference sequence). The CDR3 contains 15 residues. V lost 4 bases and J 1 base, leaving 13 bases between the germline ends. The CDR3 sequence: CASSSPVGQNTEAFF. The CDR3 nucleotides read TGTGCCAGCAGCTCGCCGGTGGGACAGAACACTGAAGCTTTCTTT.

J is TRBJ2-5 and V is TRBV4-1; 10 bases align to TRBD2. CDR3 length: 17 amino acids. V lost 1 base and J lost 5; bases outside the gene matches: 10. Germline assignment: CDR1 MGHRA and CDR2 YSYEKL. CDR3 bases: TGCGCCAGCAGCCAAGTTCCAGCGGGAGGGCGGACGGAGACCCAGTACTTC. Protein: CASSQVPAGGRTETQYF.

This clone was counted only a few times. The V call is TRBV29-1, the J call TRBJ2-7; the match to TRBD1 covers 9 bases. The V segment lost 6 bases and the J segment 3 bases; nucleotides outside the gene matches: 6. In germline, CDR1 is SQVTM, CDR2 ANQGSEA. This CDR3 contains 13 residues. The DNA for the CDR3 is TGCAGCGTCGGACAGGGGAATGGCTACGAGCAGTACTTC. Its protein product is CSVGQGNGYEQYF.

The chain links TRBV27 to TRBJ2-6; tentatively, D is TRBD1 (5 bases). The CDR3 loop spans 15 amino acids. The germline V gene encodes CDR1 MNHEY and CDR2 SMNVEV (reference sequence). V was trimmed by 2 bases and J by 3 bases, leaving 8 bases between them. The CDR3 DNA is TGTGCCAGCAGTTTAGGTAGGGGTGGGGCCAACGTCCTGACTTTC. Amino acids: CASSLGRGGANVLTF.

This chain's CDR3 is CAISDVTGGSEQYF. In DNA form, the CDR3 reads TGTGCCATCAGTGATGTGACAGGGGGGAGCGAGCAGTACTTC. The chain recombines TRBV10-3 with TRBJ2-7; 9 positions match TRBD1. V shed 3 bases and J 6 bases; nucleotides not matched to a gene: 6. The germline CDR1 and CDR2 sequences are ENHRY and SYGVKD. The CDR3 is 14 residues long.

This chain uses TRBV5-4 with TRBJ2-7, with 7 nucleotides matching TRBD2. Germline assignment: CDR1 SGHNT and CDR2 YYREEE (reference sequence). The CDR3 consists of 17 residues. After removal of 2 bases from V and 2 bases from J, the junction contained 13 bases not matched to a gene. The CDR3 loop is CASSLTRGAGSPYEQYF. The DNA for the CDR3 is TGTGCCAGCAGCTTAACCCGTGGAGCGGGATCCCCCTACGAGCAGTACTTC.

This clone showed up just once. The V gene is TRBV6-5, the J gene TRBJ2-7; the match to TRBD2 covers 11 bases. The CDR3 spans 15 residues. Germline lookup yields CDR1 MNHEY and CDR2 SVGAGI. V was clipped by 5 bases and J by 4 bases; unmatched bases: 7. The CDR3 spells CASSPRLAGLYEQYF. The DNA of the CDR3 is TGTGCCAGCAGTCCCCGACTAGCGGGACTTTACGAGCAGTACTTC.